The sequence of this TCR beta chain was determined in a study of CD8+CD57+ T cells in acquired aplastic anemia. Study results and limitations: Both total CD4+ and CD8+ pools in patients were more diverse than CD8+CD57+ cells.

CDR3 and TCR beta VDJ profiling relied on a genomic DNA template. Each CDR3 protein is one row after TCRdb ran MiXCR on the reads. Of over 15,000 distinct CDR3 sequences listed, 37% are singletons. V lost 6 bases and J 0 bases, leaving 9 bases between the germline ends. Germline assignment: CDR1 WNHNN and CDR2 SYGVQD (reference sequence). This CDR3 comprises 14 residues. This clonotype was seen only a few times. Its antigen is unknown. Patients who underwent sequencing had shown CD8+CD57+ cell expansion by flow cytometry. Researchers also sequenced CD8+CD57+ effector memory cells taken from about 15% of the 12 patients.

This chain links TRBV10-1 with TRBJ1-5, with D tentatively TRBD1 (6 bases). Sequenced material: CD8+CD57+ T cells sorted from PBMCs. Sample subset: bead-enriched CD8+CD57+ effector memory T cells from SAA patients. This sequence originates from a human donor with aplastic anemia. The CDR3, as DNA: TGCGCCAGCAGGATGGACAGTAGCAATCAGCCCCAGCATTTT. This codes for CASRMDSSNQPQHF.